This TCR beta chain is drawn from a study of T cells after yellow fever vaccination. MiXCR, applied by TCRdb to the 5' RACE reads, yields one record per CDR3 protein. In the table there are more than 300,000 distinct CDR3 sequences, over 3.5% of which are singletons. Germline V gene lookup returns CDR1 SGHRS and CDR2 YFSETQ. The CDR3 extends over 13 amino acids. Trimming took 0 bases from V and 5 from J, leaving 7 bases between them. The chain carries TRBV5-1 and TRBJ2-3; D perhaps matches TRBD2 (5 bases). The sequence was obtained from a man younger than 35 who received the YFV17D yellow fever vaccine. Sequencing was performed on PBMCs, taken 15 days after the yellow fever booster vaccination. This chain's CDR3 is CASSLVREDTQYF. CDR3 in DNA: TGCGCCAGCAGCTTGGTTCGGGAAGATACGCAGTATTTT. The full variable domain, rest sourced from reference TRBV5-1 and TRBJ2-3, is KAGVTQTPRYLIKTRGQQVTLSCSPISGHRSVSWYQQTPGQGLQFLFEYFSETQRNKGNFPGRFSGRQFSNSRSEMNVSTLELGDSALYLCASSLVREDTQYFGPGTRLTVL.